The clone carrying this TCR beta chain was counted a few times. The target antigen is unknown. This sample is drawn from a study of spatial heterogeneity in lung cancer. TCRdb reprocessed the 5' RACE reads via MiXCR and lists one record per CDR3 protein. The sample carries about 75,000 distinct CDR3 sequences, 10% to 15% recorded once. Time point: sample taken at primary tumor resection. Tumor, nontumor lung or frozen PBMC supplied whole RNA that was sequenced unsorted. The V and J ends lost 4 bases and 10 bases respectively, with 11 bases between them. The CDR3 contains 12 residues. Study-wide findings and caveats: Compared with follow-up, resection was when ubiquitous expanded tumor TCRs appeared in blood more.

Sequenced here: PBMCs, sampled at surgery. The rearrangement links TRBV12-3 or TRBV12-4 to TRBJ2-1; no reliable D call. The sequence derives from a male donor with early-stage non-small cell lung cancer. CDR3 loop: CASSSRSIEQFF. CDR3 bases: TGTGCCAGCAGTTCTCGTTCCATCGAGCAGTTCTTC.